The present entry profiles one TCR beta chain with its context. The sample comes from a study of blood T cell repertoires in COVID-19. The overall study: Some COVID-19 samples were acute and others convalescent; all came from the United States, Italy and Spain. From T cells, B-cell-depleted T cells, or PBMCs came the material, which was cDNA or gDNA.

Source study methods: How many nucleated cells were present was estimated from reference gene primer amplification. The protocol was immunoSEQ multiplex PCR, while the TCRdb copy is restricted to in-frame clones and leaves out a portion. V and J calls and clone size are copied from that table; D and trimming were computed from the DNA. The sample lists roughly 80,000 clones; over 70% were seen once. V lost 3 bases to trimming and J lost 2 bases; unmatched junction nucleotides: 5. Germline V lookup: CDR1 MGHDK, CDR2 SYGVNS. The CDR3 covers 15 residues. The sequence was collected from a man aged 45-65 years with active COVID-19. The sample comprised peripheral blood. J is TRBJ2-5 and V is TRBV25-1, with TRBD2 matching 8 bases. The CDR3 spells CASSEGSGAQETQYF. The DNA for the CDR3 is TGTGCCAGCAGTGAGGGTAGCGGGGCGCAAGAGACCCAGTACTTC.